The 23 T cell receptor beta chains given below trace back to one sample, sequenced in a study of cytomegalovirus exposure and HLA in healthy donors. Libraries were prepared by immunoSEQ multiplex PCR; TCRdb keeps only in-frame clonotypes and omits some of them. The sample has approximately 97,000 clones, 85% to 95% seen once; the top ten hold 0.85% to 0.95%. The sequenced sample consisted of PBMCs. These receptors were obtained from a woman aged 18-29 years in good health and CMV-seronegative.

J is TRBJ1-1 and V is TRBV11-1; 12 positions agree with TRBD1. In germline, CDR1 is SGHAT, CDR2 FQDESV (reference sequence). CDR3 length: 17 residues. Trimming at V came to 5 bases and at J to 6 bases, leaving 13 bases not matched to a gene. CDR3 loop: CASSPDYRDRGLSEAFF. CDR3 DNA: TGTGCCAGCAGCCCAGATTACCGGGACAGGGGGCTCTCTGAAGCTTTCTTT.

This clone showed up just a few times. The CDR3 bases are TGTGCCAGCAGTGAGCGGCAGGGCGGCACCGGGGAGCTGTTTTTT. Its translation: CASSERQGGTGELFF. J is TRBJ2-2 and V is TRBV6-1, with a weak D call TRBD1 (5 bases). Trimming stripped 3 bases from V and 4 bases from J, with 12 bases between. CDR1 MNHNS and CDR2 SASEGT come from the germline V gene. The CDR3 is 15 residues long.

The chain is built from TRBV29-1 and TRBJ2-1, with TRBD2 matching 12 bases. There are 17 residues in the CDR3. The J segment lost 0 bases and the V segment lost 5 bases, leaving 8 bases of the junction unmatched. CDR1 is SQVTM, CDR2 ANQGSEA, per germline. The CDR3 sequence: CSVQTLAGGSSYNEQFF. The CDR3 DNA reads as TGCAGCGTTCAAACTCTAGCGGGGGGGAGCTCCTACAATGAGCAGTTCTTC.

The J gene is TRBJ1-3, the V gene TRBV6-1; TRBD1 is a possible D gene (5 bases). The CDR3 has 15 amino acids. Germline CDR1 reads MNHNS; CDR2 reads SASEGT. Trimming removed 0 bases from V and 3 bases from J, with 9 bases in between. CDR3 loop: CASSEATGVGNTIYF. The CDR3 DNA reads as TGTGCCAGCAGTGAAGCGACGGGGGTTGGAAACACCATATATTTT.

This clone was observed a single time. The J gene is TRBJ1-1, the V gene TRBV30; a possible D gene is TRBD1 (6 bases). The CDR3 covers 14 residues. V was trimmed by 2 bases and J by 9 bases, leaving 19 bases between them. Germline CDR1 is GTSNPN and CDR2 is SVGIG (reference sequence). The CDR3 coding sequence is TGTGCCTGGAGTCGGGAGGGGGTAGAGTCCAAAGCTTTCTTT. Translated: CAWSREGVESKAFF. The whole variable domain, remainder taken from reference TRBV30 and TRBJ1-1, is SQTIHQWPATLVQPVGSPLSLECTVEGTSNPNLYWYRQAAGRGLQLLFYSVGIGQISSEVPQNLSASRPQDRQFILSSKKLLLSDSGFYLCAWSREGVESKAFFGQGTRLTVV.

V and J are TRBV7-8 and TRBJ2-5; the match to TRBD1 covers 9 bases. CDR1 and CDR2 (germline): SGHVS, FQNEAQ. This CDR3 spans 15 amino acids. V lost 5 bases, J lost 5 bases, and 9 bases stayed unmatched. DNA of the CDR3: TGTGCCAGCAGCGCCAGGGACAGGGCGAAGGAGACCCAGTACTTC. This gives the protein CASSARDRAKETQYF.

The V call is TRBV4-1, the J call TRBJ1-2; TRBD1 matches at 11 bases. The germline V gene has CDR1 MGHRA and CDR2 YSYEKL. Trimming cost V 4 bases and J 2 bases; bases outside gene matches: 6. The CDR3 spans 16 residues. The CDR3 loop reads CASSLRDRGANYGYTF. The CDR3 nucleotides read TGCGCCAGCAGCCTCCGGGACAGGGGGGCAAACTATGGCTACACCTTC.

The chain uses TRBV7-2 and TRBJ1-6; D not resolved. This CDR3 is built from 12 residues. V shed 4 bases and J shed 9 bases, with 7 bases lying between them. Germline CDR1 SGHTA, CDR2 FQGNSA. Written as DNA, the CDR3 is TGTGCCAGCAGCTGGCGGGGTTCACCCCTCCACTTT. It is translated as CASSWRGSPLHF.

The genes are TRBV27 and TRBJ2-7; 9 nucleotides line up with TRBD1. Germline V lookup: CDR1 MNHEY, CDR2 SMNVEV (reference sequence). The CDR3 runs 15 residues. V lost 3 bases and J lost 4; bases outside the gene matches: 7. CDR3 residues: CASSFTGTGPYEQYF. In nucleotides, the CDR3 is TGTGCCAGCAGTTTCACCGGGACAGGGCCTTACGAGCAGTACTTC.

The sample holds a few counts of this clone. The chain uses TRBV7-9 and TRBJ2-6, with 12 bases that match TRBD1. The CDR3 runs 19 residues. The V gene end was trimmed by 5 bases and the J gene end by 0 bases; junction bases not matched to a gene: 8. Germline CDR1 reads SEHNR; CDR2 reads FQNEAQ (reference sequence). The CDR3 loop is CASSRPGQGAPSGANVLTF. The CDR3 nucleotides read TGTGCCAGCAGCCGCCCGGGACAGGGGGCTCCCTCTGGGGCCAACGTCCTGACTTTC.

This clone was recorded only once. J is TRBJ2-7 and V is TRBV19, with 10 positions matching TRBD2. Germline V gives CDR1 LNHDA, CDR2 SQIVND (reference sequence). The CDR3 has 15 amino acids. Trimming took 5 bases from V and 1 from J; bases not matched to a gene: 5. CDR3 bases: TGTGCCAGTAGTCCCACTAGCGGGGCATCCTACGAGCAGTACTTC. It specifies CASSPTSGASYEQYF. Variable domain in full (rest from reference TRBV19 and TRBJ2-7): DGGITQSPKYLFRKEGQNVTLSCEQNLNHDAMYWYRQDPGQGLRLIYYSQIVNDFQKGDIAEGYSVSREKKESFPLTVTSAQKNPTAFYLCASSPTSGASYEQYFGPGTRLTVT.

V gene TRBV4-1 combines with J gene TRBJ2-5; 9 bases align to TRBD2. This CDR3 comprises 17 residues. Germline V gene data show CDR1 as MGHRA and CDR2 as YSYEKL. V gave up 3 bases and J gave up 4 bases; unmatched junction bases: 12. CDR3: CASSQALGGGAVETQYF. The CDR3 DNA reads as TGCGCCAGCAGCCAGGCCTTGGGCGGGGGGGCCGTAGAGACCCAGTACTTC.

This chain connects TRBV14 to TRBJ2-2, with 11 bases matching TRBD2. V lost 6 bases and J lost 5; bases outside the gene matches: 2. This CDR3 region has 14 residues. Germline loops: CDR1 SGHDN, CDR2 FVKESK. The chain's CDR3 is CASRLAGDTGELFF. In DNA form, the CDR3 reads TGTGCCAGCAGACTAGCGGGAGATACCGGGGAGCTGTTTTTT.

The gene calls are TRBV5-1 and TRBJ1-1; TRBD1 aligns across 9 bases. V shed 1 base and J 5 bases; nucleotides not matched to a gene: 12. The CDR3 totals 17 residues. Germline assignment: CDR1 SGHRS and CDR2 YFSETQ. The CDR3: CASSLPGQGRLRTEAFF. The DNA for the CDR3 is TGCGCCAGCAGCTTGCCGGGACAGGGACGTCTTCGGACTGAAGCTTTCTTT. The full variable domain, with the rest looked up from reference TRBV5-1 and TRBJ1-1, is KAGVTQTPRYLIKTRGQQVTLSCSPISGHRSVSWYQQTPGQGLQFLFEYFSETQRNKGNFPGRFSGRQFSNSRSEMNVSTLELGDSALYLCASSLPGQGRLRTEAFFGQGTRLTVV.

The V call is TRBV12-5, the J call TRBJ1-2; possible D gene TRBD1, 6 bases. V lost 4 bases to trimming and J lost 6 bases, with 12 bases between them. The CDR3 covers 13 residues. CDR1 is LGHNT and CDR2 is FRNRAP in the germline V gene. CDR3 in amino acids: CASGSSGADGYTF. For the CDR3, the DNA is TGTGCTAGTGGTTCGTCAGGGGCGGATGGCTACACCTTC. The entire variable domain, with the rest obtained from reference TRBV12-5 and TRBJ1-2, is as follows: DARVTQTPRHKVTEMGQEVTMRCQPILGHNTVFWYRQTMMQGLELLAYFRNRAPLDDSGMPKDRFSAEMPDATLATLKIQPSEPRDSAVYFCASGSSGADGYTFGSGTRLTVV.

This clone has just a few counts. The chain is built from TRBV10-1 and TRBJ1-5, with TRBD1 as a possible D gene (6 bases). Germline V gene data show CDR1 as WNHNN and CDR2 as SYGVQD (reference sequence). The CDR3 spans 13 residues. V was cut by 5 bases and J by 7 bases, with 12 bases left in between. The CDR3 DNA reads TGCGCCAGCAGTTCGGCAGGGGCGCAGCCCCAGCATTTT. Protein: CASSSAGAQPQHF.

The genes are TRBV14 and TRBJ2-5; D uncertain. CDR1 is SGHDN and CDR2 is FVKESK in the germline V gene. The CDR3 covers 13 residues. Trimming cost V 5 bases and J 0 bases, with 7 bases left between them. The CDR3 DNA is TGTGCCAGCAGCACGGTGTACCAAGAGACCCAGTACTTC. Protein product: CASSTVYQETQYF.

This clone appeared a single time. The chain is built from TRBV6-1 and TRBJ1-5, with D possibly being TRBD1 (5 bases). CDR3 size: 17 residues. Looked up from germline, CDR1 is MNHNS and CDR2 is SASEGT. The V and J ends lost 2 bases and 2 bases respectively, with 16 bases between them. The DNA for the CDR3 is TGTGCCAGCAGTGAATCCCGGGGCAGCGGGGGCAATCAGCCCCAGCATTTT. Translation: CASSESRGSGGNQPQHF.

In DNA, the CDR3 is TGTGCCAGCAGCGTAGGAGACAGTTACAATGAGCAGTTCTTC. Protein sequence: CASSVGDSYNEQFF. V usage is TRBV9 and J usage is TRBJ2-1; tentative D call: TRBD1 (5 bases). Trimming removed 0 bases from V and 4 bases from J, with 8 bases in between. The CDR3 runs to 14 residues. Germline V gene data show CDR1 as SGDLS and CDR2 as YYNGEE.

The chain combines TRBV2 with TRBJ1-1; the match to TRBD1 covers 11 bases. This CDR3 contains 15 residues. Germline V lookup: CDR1 SNHLY, CDR2 FYNNEI. Trimming at V came to 6 bases and at J to 3 bases, leaving 6 bases not matched to a gene. The DNA of the CDR3 is TGTGCCAGCAGACCGGGACAGGGGGGTTACACTGAAGCTTTCTTT. This gives the protein CASRPGQGGYTEAFF.

The chain employs TRBV7-9 and TRBJ1-5; D perhaps matches TRBD1 (6 bases). CDR3 length: 15 residues. The V end was cut by 5 bases, the J end by 5 bases, with 16 bases between. Germline CDR1 reads SEHNR; CDR2 reads FQNEAQ (reference sequence). The CDR3 sequence is CASSATGYRDQPQHF. Written as DNA, the CDR3 is TGTGCCAGCAGCGCAACAGGGTATCGGGATCAGCCCCAGCATTTT.

Concerning this clone itself: The identical CDR3 is also encoded by other nucleotide sequences in the sample. The chain employs TRBV6-1 and TRBJ2-3; 12 bases align to TRBD2. This CDR3 spans 15 amino acids. Trimming at V came to 2 bases and at J to 4 bases, leaving 1 base not matched to a gene. Per the germline V gene, CDR1 is MNHNS and CDR2 is SASEGT. The CDR3 reads CASSELAGGPDTQYF. The CDR3 DNA is TGTGCCAGCAGTGAACTAGCGGGGGGGCCAGATACGCAGTATTTT.

The rearrangement uses TRBV19 and TRBJ2-1; D remains ambiguous. V was trimmed by 1 base and J by 8 bases, leaving 12 bases between them. CDR1 is LNHDA and CDR2 is SQIVND in the germline V gene (reference sequence). This CDR3 contains 14 residues. The CDR3 region is CASSIVGGFDEQFF. CDR3 DNA: TGTGCCAGTAGTATAGTCGGCGGATTCGATGAGCAGTTCTTC.